The 14 T cell receptor beta chains below were found in one sample sequenced in a study of T-cell reconstitution after alpha-beta-depleted transplantation in children. As it was prepared, the TCRbeta library received unique molecular identifiers. TCRdb reanalysed the PCR reads using MiXCR and keeps one entry per CDR3 protein. The sample has 900,000 or so distinct CDR3 sequences; 16% are singletons. The starting material was PBMCs, mostly from graft donor cells, obtained 360 days after TCRalphabeta/CD19-depleted stem cell transplant. The receptors derive from a male patient younger than 18 who had a stem cell transplant for acute lymphoblastic leukemia, so the T cells may come from the graft donor.

The genes are TRBV29-1 and TRBJ2-7; D is unresolved. Trimming stripped 5 bases from V and 7 bases from J, with 12 bases between. CDR1 is SQVTM and CDR2 is ANQGSEA in the germline V gene. The CDR3 spans 11 residues. Here the CDR3 DNA reads TGCAGCGTTACCGCAATAGGTGAGCAGTACTTC. It encodes CSVTAIGEQYF.

This chain joins TRBV18 and TRBJ1-2; D unclear. Germline V CDR1 and CDR2: KGHSH, LQKENI. The CDR3 covers 12 residues. The germline V and J ends were trimmed by 6 bases and 8 bases, with 13 bases remaining between them. In DNA, the CDR3 is TGTGCCAGCTCCAAGGCGGGATACGGCTACACCTTC. Encoded protein: CASSKAGYGYTF.

The chain carries TRBV27 and TRBJ2-7; D unresolved. The germline V gene has CDR1 MNHEY and CDR2 SMNVEV (reference sequence). Trimming shortened V by 3 bases and J by 3 bases, and 15 bases separated the two germline ends. The CDR3 contains 15 residues. The CDR3: CASSLAVGLGYEQYF. The CDR3 DNA follows: TGTGCCAGCAGTTTGGCCGTGGGATTGGGCTACGAGCAGTACTTC.

This clonotype was observed a single time. The rearrangement uses TRBV28 and TRBJ1-2; D gene uncertain. Germline lookup yields CDR1 MDHEN and CDR2 SYDVKM. This CDR3 contains 14 residues. V gave up 10 bases and J gave up 4 bases, with 19 bases separating them. The CDR3 nucleotides are TGTGCCACCACCCCCCGGGATGCGATCTATGGCTACACCTTC. As protein: CATTPRDAIYGYTF.

Ten or more counts support this clonotype. CDR3 sequence reads: CASSLETRTGVLSHGYTF. The CDR3 bases are TGCGCCAGCAGCTTGGAGACCCGGACAGGGGTCCTCTCCCATGGCTACACCTTC. V gene TRBV5-1 combines with J gene TRBJ1-2; 9 nucleotides match TRBD1. This CDR3 region has 18 residues. V lost 0 bases to trimming and J lost 6 bases; unmatched junction nucleotides: 15. Germline V gene data show CDR1 as SGHRS and CDR2 as YFSETQ.

This clonotype was detected a few times. This chain links TRBV5-1 with TRBJ2-2, with D perhaps given as TRBD1 or TRBD2 (5 bases each). The CDR3 runs 16 residues. Trimming stripped 6 bases from V and 5 bases from J, with 20 bases between. Germline assignment: CDR1 SGHRS and CDR2 YFSETQ. Here the CDR3 reads CASIYDGGSTTGELFF. CDR3 sequence (DNA): TGCGCCAGCATCTACGATGGGGGATCGACGACCGGGGAGCTGTTTTTT.

In its sample, this clonotype was seen a few times. J is TRBJ1-6 and V is TRBV27; D gene ambiguous. The CDR3 runs 14 residues. Germline values: CDR1 MNHEY, CDR2 SMNVEV (reference sequence). The V end lost 5 bases, the J end lost 11 bases, and 16 bases lay between the germline ends. In nucleotides, the CDR3 is TGTGCCAGCAGTCCCTATCGAATCGGAACACCCCTCCACTTT. Translated, it gives CASSPYRIGTPLHF.

This clonotype was found many times. This chain connects TRBV2 to TRBJ2-7, with D maybe TRBD2 (6 bases). The length of the CDR3 is 13 residues. The germline gives CDR1 SNHLY, CDR2 FYNNEI. The V end lost 5 bases, the J end lost 3 bases, and 11 bases lay between the germline ends. The CDR3: CASSPGLYYEQYF. In DNA form, the CDR3 reads TGTGCCAGCAGTCCGGGACTGTACTACGAGCAGTACTTC. Filled out from reference TRBV2 and TRBJ2-7, the complete variable domain reads EPEVTQTPSHQVTQMGQEVILRCVPISNHLYFYWYRQILGQKVEFLVSFYNNEISEKSEIFDDQFSVERPDGSNFTLKIRSTKLEDSAMYFCASSPGLYYEQYFGPGTRLTVT.

The V call is TRBV5-1, the J call TRBJ2-5; maybe TRBD1 (6 bases). Trimming removed 1 base at V and 0 bases at J, with 7 bases between. CDR1 is SGHRS and CDR2 is YFSETQ in the germline V gene. This CDR3 spans 14 amino acids. In nucleotides, the CDR3 is TGCGCCAGCAGCTTGAGGGGGAACCAAGAGACCCAGTACTTC. Its translation is CASSLRGNQETQYF.

The chain is built from TRBV27 and TRBJ2-7; weak D call: TRBD1 (5 bases). This CDR3 has 15 amino acids. V was cut by 8 bases and J by 4 bases, with 21 bases left in between. The germline V gene has CDR1 MNHEY and CDR2 SMNVEV (reference sequence). For the CDR3, the DNA is TGTGCCAGCCGTCCGATGCAGGGTTTGAAGTACGAGCAGTACTTC. It translates to CASRPMQGLKYEQYF.

This clonotype appeared a few times. The chain employs TRBV27 and TRBJ2-1; perhaps TRBD2 as D (6 bases). The germline V and J ends were trimmed by 5 bases and 2 bases, with 13 bases remaining between them. CDR1 and CDR2 from the germline V gene are MNHEY and SMNVEV (reference sequence). This CDR3 has 15 residues. CDR3 loop: CASSQIGGPYNEQFF. In DNA, the CDR3 is TGTGCCAGCAGTCAAATCGGGGGTCCCTACAATGAGCAGTTCTTC.

This clonotype has more than one count but fewer than ten. The CDR3 nucleotides read TGTGCCAGCTCACCCATTAGCGGGAACTACAATGAGCAGTTCTTC. It is translated as CASSPISGNYNEQFF. The rearrangement joins TRBV18 to TRBJ2-1; 8 bases are a match to TRBD2. Germline values: CDR1 KGHSH, CDR2 LQKENI. The CDR3 length is 15 residues. After removal of 3 bases from V and 3 bases from J, the junction contained 4 bases not matched to a gene. The entire variable domain, with the rest obtained from reference TRBV18 and TRBJ2-1, is as follows: NAGVMQNPRHLVRRRGQEARLRCSPMKGHSHVYWYRQLPEEGLKFMVYLQKENIIDESGMPKERFSAEFPKEGPSILRIQQVVRGDSAAYFCASSPISGNYNEQFFGPGTRLTVL.

There are a few counts of this clonotype. V usage is TRBV6-5 and J usage is TRBJ1-4; 7 bases line up with TRBD1. The CDR3 runs 12 residues. J was trimmed by 5 bases and V by 6 bases; bases with no gene match: 0. Germline CDR1 is MNHEY and CDR2 is SVGAGI. The CDR3 DNA is TGTGCCAGCAGGACAGGGAATGAAAAACTGTTTTTT. Amino acids: CASRTGNEKLFF.

This clonotype was picked up many times. The chain recombines TRBV6-2 or TRBV6-3 with TRBJ2-2; the D gene could be TRBD1 or TRBD2 (6 bases each). The CDR3 contains 20 residues. V was shortened by 9 bases and J by 1 base, with 30 bases between the two germline ends. Germline V gives CDR1 MNHEY, CDR2 SVGEGT. The CDR3 here is CARREAGQTWSGLNTGELFF. The CDR3 DNA sequence: TGTGCCAGGAGGGAGGCCGGACAGACATGGAGCGGATTGAACACCGGGGAGCTGTTTTTT.